This T cell receptor (beta chain) was recorded in a study of blood T cell repertoires in COVID-19 (dated by TCRdb to between 2020 and 2021). A note on the overall study: The collaborator samples originated in the United States, Italy and Spain and spanned the acute and convalescent phases of COVID-19. The material from the prospective study consisted of cDNA or gDNA derived from T cells, B-cell-depleted T cells, or PBMCs. The dataset comprised deeply sampled blood TCRbeta repertoires from subjects exposed to, actively infected with, or recovered from COVID-19. The repertoires were released in a freely available public database intended as a resource for research on the immune response to SARS-CoV-2. The samples were drawn from two sources: the first 160 participants of the ongoing ImmuneRACE study, and fewer than 1,500 subjects contributed by 6 global collaborators. Sample metadata almost always included a de-identified subject ID, COVID-19 status, age in years and sex. Where available, HLA class I and class II types were taken from metadata supplied by the sample provider and were not determined by assay-based typing.

What the authors observed across the whole study: The amount of clinical and demographic metadata varied by source and participant and was provided uncurated.

In the case of this clone: Its antigen is unknown. No much larger clone is present one base from it, and per-base qualities are unavailable.

The junction carries 8 bases between V and J, which are trimmed by 3 bases and 6 bases respectively. The CDR3 runs 13 amino acids, cysteine and phenylalanine included. Just CDR3 DNA is preserved here, 39 bases in frame from base 1. For CDR1 and CDR2, the germline V gene lists LGHNA and YSLEER. Collaborating institutions collected whole blood in K2EDTA tubes following their own protocols. For TCRbeta analysis, collaborator samples were shipped as frozen whole blood, as isolated PBMCs, or as DNA extracted from either sample type. TCRbeta CDR3 regions were amplified from genomic DNA by means of the immunoSEQ Assay, a bias-controlled multiplex PCR. In the paper's pipeline: Within the assay, amplification of reference gene primers was used to estimate how many nucleated cells each sample contained. To quantify the absolute abundance of each unique TCRbeta CDR3 rearrangement, sequence reads were collapsed and filtered. For each sample, productive Simpson clonality was calculated as the square root of Simpson's diversity index over productive rearrangements. Entries here come from immuneACCESS through TCRdb and include only in-frame sequences with V and J called. Some clones fail to appear in such tables; in the studies checked, an unresolved V gene covers under half of the shortfall, and the cause of the remainder is unknown. Clone size and the V and J calls come from that table; the DNA yielded D and trimming. For this sample there are approximately 140,000 clones; about nine tenths appear just once. Less than 4.5% of the sample goes to the ten largest clones.

Recombination linked TRBV4-3 to TRBJ2-2; the D gene cannot be named for sure. This receptor was taken from a woman aged 55-69 years with active or convalescent COVID-19. Sequenced material: peripheral blood. The CDR3 region reads CASSQNSAGELFF. Read as DNA, the sequence is TGCGCCAGCAGCCAGAATTCGGCCGGGGAGCTGTTTTTT.